The 30 T cell receptor beta chains reported below all come from one sample, sequenced in a study of blood T cells in healthy people across ages. A J-beta primer mix and a sample-barcoded 5' primer were used in a second PCR of about 7 to 12 cycles. TCRdb ran MiXCR on the 5' RACE reads and lists one entry per CDR3 protein. The sample gives about 1.7 million distinct CDR3 sequences, 28% of which show up once; 6.5% to 8.5% is in the top ten. The specimen sequenced was blood. The receptor source for this set is a woman in her twenties or thirties in good health.

On this clonotype: The limits of the CDR3 on the DNA are not certain, so only TCRdb's listed CDR3 is given. This chain uses TRBV7-3 with TRBJ2-2; TRBD1 is taken as the D call from the table, unchecked against the DNA. The CDR3 sequence runs 16 residues, both termini included. CDR1 SGHTA and CDR2 FQGTGA come from the germline V gene. CDR3 region: CASSLWGQGNTGERFF.

The chain employs TRBV7-9 and TRBJ2-1, with 13 bases identical to TRBD2. Germline V gene data show CDR1 as SEHNR and CDR2 as FQNEAQ (reference sequence). The CDR3 totals 16 residues. The J segment lost 7 bases and the V segment lost 4 bases, leaving 7 bases of the junction unmatched. The CDR3: CASSSTGTSGTNEQFF. The CDR3 DNA is TGTGCCAGCAGCTCTACCGGGACTAGCGGGACGAATGAGCAGTTCTTC.

This clonotype was counted many times. This rearrangement joins TRBV6-4 to TRBJ2-1; possible D gene TRBD2, 6 bases. Germline V CDR1 and CDR2: MRHNA, SNTAGT. This CDR3 has 16 residues. Trimming took off 5 bases at V and 9 bases at J, with 23 bases between the two ends. The CDR3 spells CASSTKALDPRGEQFF. CDR3 nucleotides: TGTGCCAGCAGTACCAAGGCCCTGGATCCGCGGGGTGAGCAGTTCTTC.

As concerns this clonotype: At one end the junction does not follow the germline gene, possibly because of a read error. The chain recombines TRBV20-1 with TRBJ1-2; perhaps TRBD1 as D (6 bases). The CDR3 contains 13 residues. The germline gives CDR1 DFQATT, CDR2 SNEGSKA (reference sequence). The CDR3 here is CSTRAGGVHGYTF. In DNA, the CDR3 is TGCAGTACTAGAGCCGGGGGCGTCCATGGCTACACCTTC.

This chain connects TRBV27 to TRBJ2-4, with 8 bases matching TRBD2. The J call could be wrong; TRBJ2-7 is a better fit for the DNA end. CDR1 and CDR2 (germline): MNHEY, SMNVEV (reference sequence). This CDR3 comprises 15 residues. The CDR3 sequence: CASSFVGLGSYEQYF. CDR3 in DNA: TGTGCCAGCAGTTTTGTGGGACTAGGAAGTTACGAGCAGTACTTC.

This clonotype has a handful of counts. The chain recombines TRBV7-2 with TRBJ2-3, with TRBD1 matching 8 bases. Germline-derived CDR1 and CDR2 are SGHTA and FQGNSA. The V gene end was trimmed by 1 base and the J gene end by 3 bases; junction bases not matched to a gene: 6. This CDR3 spans 16 amino acids. The CDR3 region has the DNA TGTGCCAGCAGCTTAGTGTCGCAGGGGGCTACAGATACGCAGTATTTT. Translation: CASSLVSQGATDTQYF. The variable domain in full, with the rest retrieved from reference TRBV7-2 and TRBJ2-3, is GAGVSQSPSNKVTEKGKDVELRCDPISGHTALYWYRQSLGQGLEFLIYFQGNSAPDKSGLPSDRFSAERTGGSVSTLTIQRTQQEDSAVYLCASSLVSQGATDTQYFGPGTRLTVL.

The chain couples TRBV20-1 to TRBJ2-3; TRBD1 might be the D (7 bases). The V gene's germline CDR1 is DFQATT and CDR2 SNEGSKA (reference sequence). V was clipped by 4 bases and J by 2 bases, with 22 bases between them. The CDR3 runs to 17 residues. The CDR3 DNA sequence: TGCAGTGCTACTGATAGGGGGCGGGGACCGGCCACAGATACGCAGTATTTT. It encodes CSATDRGRGPATDTQYF.

The rearrangement joins TRBV12-3 or TRBV12-4 to TRBJ2-7; unclear D gene. The CDR3 has 10 residues. Trimming cost V 7 bases and J 6 bases, with 7 bases left between them. CDR3 DNA sequence: TGTGCCAGCAAAGGATCCGAGCAGTACTTC. Translation gives CASKGSEQYF.

This clonotype has a handful of counts. Possible read error: a much larger clone is one base away. This chain connects TRBV29-1 to TRBJ2-4; 7 bases agree with TRBD1. V lost 4 bases and J lost 15; bases outside the gene matches: 15. The CDR3 loop spans 13 amino acids. Germline V gives CDR1 SQVTM, CDR2 ANQGSEA. The CDR3 DNA follows: TGCAGCGTTGCAGGGACAGATATCTACGAGCGGTACTTC. Amino acids: CSVAGTDIYERYF.

There are a few counts of this clonotype. A junction end diverges from the germline sequence, so it may reflect a read error. The chain employs TRBV27 and TRBJ2-4; a weak D match, TRBD2 (6 bases). Near its end, the DNA agrees better with TRBJ2-7, so the J call may be wrong. CDR3 length: 15 amino acids. CDR1 is MNHEY and CDR2 is SMNVEV in the germline V gene (reference sequence). The CDR3 protein is CAGSPTGRGLYEQYF. In DNA form, the CDR3 reads TGTGCCGGCAGTCCAACCGGACGGGGACTCTACGAGCAGTACTTC.

This clonotype has more than one count but fewer than ten. This chain links TRBV20-1 with TRBJ2-1, with no clear D. V was pared by 1 base and J by 8 bases, with 6 bases between. Germline V gives CDR1 DFQATT, CDR2 SNEGSKA (reference sequence). The CDR3 runs 11 residues. CDR3 DNA sequence: TGCAGTGCTAGAGTTCTGGATGAGCAGTTCTTC. Amino acid sequence: CSARVLDEQFF.

In its sample, this clonotype was seen a few times. V and J are TRBV7-9 and TRBJ1-2; 11 positions match TRBD1. In germline, CDR1 is SEHNR, CDR2 FQNEAQ (reference sequence). This CDR3 is 14 amino acids long. V trimming: 5 bases; J trimming: 7 bases; junction bases outside the gene matches: 6. CDR3 in amino acids: CASSTGQGAVGYTF. The CDR3 DNA reads TGTGCCAGCAGCACCGGACAGGGGGCGGTTGGCTACACCTTC.

The chain couples TRBV18 to TRBJ2-7; 7 bases are a match to TRBD1. V gave up 1 base and J gave up 5 bases; unmatched junction bases: 8. Germline CDR1 reads KGHSH; CDR2 reads LQKENI. The CDR3 runs to 15 residues. CDR3 sequence: CASSPRSGTENEQYF. The CDR3 nucleotides read TGTGCCAGCTCACCACGATCCGGGACAGAAAACGAGCAGTACTTC.

Details on this clonotype: The junction differs from germline at one of its ends, possibly a read error. The V and J genes are TRBV27 and TRBJ2-4; possibly TRBD1 for D (7 bases). CDR1 and CDR2 (germline): MNHEY, SMNVEV (reference sequence). The CDR3 sequence is 12 residues long. CDR3 sequence (DNA): TGTGCCGGCAGGGGGGACACCCGGGAGCAGTACTTC. Protein product: CAGRGDTREQYF.

V gene TRBV6-2 or TRBV6-3 combines with J gene TRBJ2-1, with 8 bases matching TRBD2. Germline V gene lookup returns CDR1 MNHEY and CDR2 SVGEGT. The trim removed 2 bases at V and 4 bases at J, leaving 4 bases unmatched. This CDR3 has 15 residues. The CDR3 sequence is CASSYAGGFYNEQFF. The CDR3 nucleotides are TGTGCCAGCAGTTACGCGGGAGGTTTTTACAATGAGCAGTTCTTC.

The rearrangement uses TRBV15 and TRBJ2-7; D is unresolved. The CDR3 contains 14 residues. Germline-derived CDR1 and CDR2 are LNHNV and YYDKDF (reference sequence). Trimming pared 0 bases from V and 1 base from J, leaving 7 bases between. CDR3 loop: CATSREARSYEQYF. The CDR3 DNA is TGTGCCACCAGCAGAGAAGCGCGGTCCTACGAGCAGTACTTC.

This rearrangement joins TRBV7-2 to TRBJ2-1; 8 nucleotides agree with TRBD2. CDR3 length equals 15 residues. Trimming took 4 bases from V and 6 from J; bases not matched to a gene: 8. Germline assignment: CDR1 SGHTA and CDR2 FQGNSA. Here the CDR3 DNA reads TGTGCCAGCAGCTCCGCCCGGGGGGGGATCAATGAGCAGTTCTTC. The encoded protein is CASSSARGGINEQFF.

This chain connects TRBV9 to TRBJ2-1; a possible D gene is TRBD1 (5 bases). Looked up from germline, CDR1 is SGDLS and CDR2 is YYNGEE. This CDR3 has 12 residues. Trimming stripped 3 bases from V and 9 bases from J, with 10 bases between. The CDR3 region has the DNA TGTGCCAGCAGCGCCCCTGGGGCTGAGCAGTTCTTC. This codes for CASSAPGAEQFF.

This clonotype was picked up one time. CDR3 sequence reads: CASRLMETQYF. Written as DNA, the CDR3 is TGCGCCAGCCGACTCATGGAGACCCAGTACTTC. The chain recombines TRBV5-1 with TRBJ2-5, with unresolved D. The CDR3 has 11 residues. Between the trimmed V and J ends, which lost 7 bases and 5 bases, there was a span of 9 bases. Germline V lookup: CDR1 SGHRS, CDR2 YFSETQ.

This chain links TRBV3-1 with TRBJ2-3; 7 nucleotides align to TRBD1. V trimming: 4 bases; J trimming: 4 bases; junction bases outside the gene matches: 11. Germline loops: CDR1 LGHDT, CDR2 YNNKEL (reference sequence). This CDR3 contains 16 residues. The chain's CDR3 is CASSPEGQYYPDTQYF. CDR3 nucleotide sequence: TGTGCCAGCAGCCCCGAGGGACAGTACTACCCAGATACGCAGTATTTT.

This clonotype appeared a few times. The V call is TRBV5-1, the J call TRBJ1-4, with TRBD1 as a possible D gene (5 bases). Per germline, CDR1 SGHRS and CDR2 YFSETQ. The length of the CDR3 is 14 residues. V lost 4 bases and J 6 bases, leaving 13 bases between the germline ends. The CDR3 reads CASSEGQRDEKLFF. The CDR3 DNA reads TGCGCCAGCAGCGAAGGACAAAGGGATGAAAAACTGTTTTTT.

This clonotype was seen a few times. The CDR3 nucleotides are TGTGCCAGCAGGAAACAGCAAAACGATGGCTACACCTTC. Translating gives CASRKQQNDGYTF. The chain is built from TRBV27 and TRBJ1-2; no clear D gene. Germline assignment: CDR1 MNHEY and CDR2 SMNVEV (reference sequence). V was cut by 6 bases and J by 6 bases, with 14 bases left in between. This CDR3 has 13 residues.

The chain combines TRBV10-3 with TRBJ2-3; the D is unclear. The CDR3 has 11 residues. Trimming removed 8 bases from V and 2 bases from J, with 5 bases in between. Germline CDR1 reads ENHRY; CDR2 reads SYGVKD. The CDR3 DNA reads TGTGCCATCGGCGACACAGATACGCAGTATTTT. Translated: CAIGDTDTQYF.

The gene calls are TRBV30 and TRBJ1-2; D uncertain. Germline V gene lookup returns CDR1 GTSNPN and CDR2 SVGIG (reference sequence). V gave up 3 bases and J gave up 8 bases, with 16 bases separating them. CDR3 length equals 13 residues. The CDR3 sequence: CAWRIGERSGYTF. The CDR3 DNA sequence: TGTGCCTGGAGAATTGGGGAGAGGAGCGGCTACACCTTC.

Regarding this clonotype: With a much larger clone just one base away, this may be a read error. The gene calls are TRBV6-5 and TRBJ2-3; tentatively, D is TRBD1 (5 bases). Germline V CDR1 and CDR2: MNHEY, SVGAGI. The V and J ends lost 7 bases and 0 bases respectively, with 11 bases between them. The CDR3 has 14 residues. This CDR3 reads CASKEGVSTDTQYF. The DNA of the CDR3 is TGTGCCAGCAAGGAAGGGGTTAGCACAGATACGCAGTATTTT.

This clonotype was counted many times. The chain carries TRBV18 and TRBJ2-7; 7 bases agree with TRBD1. V lost 5 bases, J lost 4 bases, and 8 bases stayed unmatched. CDR1 and CDR2 (germline): KGHSH, LQKENI. This CDR3 contains 14 residues. The CDR3 DNA reads TGTGCCAGCTCATCGGGACAGATCCTATACGAGCAGTACTTC. Its protein product is CASSSGQILYEQYF.

The chain has TRBV4-2 and TRBJ2-6; D is ambiguous. Per germline, CDR1 LGHNA and CDR2 YNFKEQ. The CDR3 length is 17 residues. Trimming took off 1 base at V and 1 base at J, with 11 bases between the two ends. The CDR3 sequence is CASSQVVVGSGANVLTF. As DNA, the CDR3 is TGTGCCAGCAGCCAAGTAGTTGTGGGATCTGGGGCCAACGTCCTGACTTTC.

Only a few counts were recorded for this clonotype. This chain links TRBV9 with TRBJ2-5, with 8 bases matching TRBD2. V dropped 7 bases and J dropped 0; count of bases not matched to a gene: 5. The CDR3 is 14 residues long. Looked up from germline, CDR1 is SGDLS and CDR2 is YYNGEE. CDR3 protein: CASCPGGHQETQYF. DNA for the CDR3: TGTGCCAGCTGCCCGGGGGGGCACCAAGAGACCCAGTACTTC.

Notes on this clonotype: A much larger clone differs from this one at a single base, so this may be a read error. This chain uses TRBV4-1 with TRBJ2-1; D is unclear. The V gene's germline CDR1 is MGHRA and CDR2 YSYEKL. The CDR3 runs 13 residues. The CDR3 DNA reads TGCGCCGGCAGCAACGAAGGCGTGAATGAGCAGTTCTTC. Translation gives CAGSNEGVNEQFF.

As DNA, the CDR3 is TGTGCCAGCAGTTTCCCGCCGGGACAGGGGATGAACACTGAAGCTTTCTTT. Encoded protein: CASSFPPGQGMNTEAFF. This chain uses TRBV12-3 or TRBV12-4 with TRBJ1-1; 10 nucleotides match TRBD1. Losses at the gene ends were 3 bases for V and 0 bases for J; bases not matched to a gene: 7. This CDR3 is built from 17 residues.